Sequencing of this TCR beta chain was carried out in a study of blood T cell repertoires in COVID-19. The overall study: From the United States, Italy and Spain came samples of acute and convalescent COVID-19.

Original data processing: For nucleated cells, counts were estimated from reference gene primer amplification. Method: immunoSEQ multiplex PCR; TCRdb's copy keeps in-frame clones and lacks some. V, J and clone size derive from that table, while D and trimming were established from the DNA sequence. The sample shows more than 65,000 clones, 87% of them seen only once. Germline V lookup: CDR1 LNHDA, CDR2 SQIVND (reference sequence). This CDR3 has 12 residues. V was shortened by 0 bases and J by 7 bases, with 5 bases between the two germline ends. The sequence was collected from an elderly woman with active or convalescent COVID-19. The sample comprised peripheral blood. The chain links TRBV19 to TRBJ2-3; D call uncertain. CDR3 nucleotide sequence: TGTGCCAGTAGTATAGAGAGGAATACGCAGTATTTT. It yields the protein CASSIERNTQYF.